The rows below give T cell receptor beta chains drawn from one sample of a study of shared clonotypes between healthy human individuals. Libraries were prepared by immunoSEQ multiplex PCR; TCRdb keeps only in-frame clonotypes and omits some of them. The table includes about 1.4 million clones, 96% detected once. The sequenced material came from naive CD4+ T cells sorted from blood. These TCRs come from a man aged 25-40 years in good health. The CDR3 runs from the conserved cysteine through the conserved F or W. A D gene is named only where the DNA matches it firmly. A row's size may be missing; if present it is once, few, many or a size class.

TGTGCCAGCAGCACGGGACAGGGGGATTACGAGCAGTACTTC,CASSTGQGDYEQYF,TRBV9,-,TRBJ2-7,TRBD1
TGTGCCAGCTCACTCACTCCGGGACTAGAGCGAGAGACCCAGTACTTC,CASSLTPGLERETQYF,TRBV18,-,TRBJ2-5,TRBD2
TGTGCCAGCAGCTTGGATAGCGGGAGGGCCCATGAGCAGTTCTTC,CASSLDSGRAHEQFF,TRBV5-4,-,TRBJ2-1,TRBD2
TGCGCCAGCAGCTTGGACCCAGGGGATACGCAGTATTTT,CASSLDPGDTQYF,TRBV5-1,-,TRBJ2-3,-
TGTGCCAGCAGCCCCACCCTAGCCTCATCCACAGATACGCAGTATTTT,CASSPTLASSTDTQYF,TRBV5-6,-,TRBJ2-3,-
TGTGCCAGCAGCCAGGGACCGCCCGGCATTCAGTACTTC,CASSQGPPGIQYF,TRBV7-6,-,TRBJ2-4,-
TGTGCCAGCAGCCGTCAGGGTATAATCGATGGCTACACCTTC,CASSRQGIIDGYTF,TRBV7-2,-,TRBJ1-2,-
TGCGCCAGCACGGCCACGAGTGGGTCCTACGAGCAGTACTTC,CASTATSGSYEQYF,TRBV5-1,-,TRBJ2-7,-
TGTGCCAGCAGTTTAACCGGGCCTTACACCGGGGAGCTGTTTTTT,CASSLTGPYTGELFF,TRBV27,-,TRBJ2-2,-
TGTGCCAGCAGCTCCCAAGGGCATGGTGAGCAGTTCTTC,CASSSQGHGEQFF,TRBV7-9,-,TRBJ2-1,-
TGTGCCATCAGTGCGGCTAGCGGGAGCCTTGGGGGCACAGATACGCAGTATTTT,CAISAASGSLGGTDTQYF,TRBV10-3,-,TRBJ2-3,TRBD2
TGTGCCAGAGGCGACGGTGGGGGGTACGAGCAGTACTTC,CARGDGGGYEQYF,TRBV2,-,TRBJ2-7,-
TGTGCCAGCAGCTTGGAGTATCCGGGGGATTTT,CASSLEYPGDF,TRBV5-5,-,TRBJ2-3,-
TGTGCCAGCAGCTTTCAGCGGGCGGGGGGCACAGATACGCAGTATTTT,CASSFQRAGGTDTQYF,TRBV5-4,once,TRBJ2-3,TRBD2
TGCGCCAGCAGCCAAGAACCAGTAGCGGGAGTCTACGAGCAGTACTTC,CASSQEPVAGVYEQYF,TRBV4-3,-,TRBJ2-7,TRBD2
TGTGCCAGCAGCCCAGGCCTAGCGGAAGGGGCGGTCTTC,CASSPGLAEGAVF,TRBV5-4,once,TRBJ2-7,TRBD2
TGTGCCAGCGCCCCAACACTAGCGGGTACCTACAATGAGCAGTTCTTC,CASAPTLAGTYNEQFF,TRBV9,-,TRBJ2-1,TRBD2
TGCAGCGTGGCCAGGGACAGGGGGCAGCGCGAGCAGTACTTC,CSVARDRGQREQYF,TRBV29-1,-,TRBJ2-7,TRBD1
TGCAGTGCTAGGCGCACCGGGGAGCTGTTTTTT,CSARRTGELFF,TRBV20-1,-,TRBJ2-2,-
TGTGCCAGCAGCTTGGCCTGGCATAGCACAGATACGCAGTATTTT,CASSLAWHSTDTQYF,TRBV5-4,-,TRBJ2-3,-
TGTGCCAGCAGTGTCCAGGTCTACGAGCAGTACTTC,CASSVQVYEQYF,TRBV2,-,TRBJ2-7,-
TGTGCCATCAGCGACCCAGACAGGGTCGGATCCTACGAGCAGTACTTC,CAISDPDRVGSYEQYF,TRBV10-3,-,TRBJ2-7,TRBD1
TGTGCCAGCAGCTTCGGGGACAGCTTAAGGACCCAGTACTTC,CASSFGDSLRTQYF,TRBV9,-,TRBJ2-5,TRBD1
TGTGCCAGCAGCCCGGATCCCAGGAGCTCCTACGAGCAGTACTTC,CASSPDPRSSYEQYF,TRBV5-4,-,TRBJ2-7,-
TGCGCCAGCAGCTGGGATATGGAAAAACTGTTTTTT,CASSWDMEKLFF,TRBV5-1,few,TRBJ1-4,-
TGCGCCAGCAGCTTCCGCCCGGGACAGGGGGCAATTGAAGCTTTCTTT,CASSFRPGQGAIEAFF,TRBV5-1,-,TRBJ1-1,TRBD1
TGTGCCAGCAGTGACAGGGGGGGTGTGACCCAGTACTTC,CASSDRGGVTQYF,TRBV2,-,TRBJ2-5,-
TGTGCCAGCAGTTCTTCCGGGACAGGGATCCATGAGCAGTTCTTC,CASSSSGTGIHEQFF,TRBV28,-,TRBJ2-1,TRBD1
TGTGCCAGCAGTAAGACCAGCGCCTACGAGCAGTACTTC,CASSKTSAYEQYF,TRBV7-9,-,TRBJ2-7,-
TGTGCCAGCAGTTTTTTACAGGGGATGGGTGAAAAACTGTTTTTT,CASSFLQGMGEKLFF,TRBV27,-,TRBJ1-4,TRBD1
TGCGCCAGCAGCTTGGGTTCTAACACCGGGGAGCTGTTTTTT,CASSLGSNTGELFF,TRBV5-1,-,TRBJ2-2,-
TGCGCCAGCAGCACACCGGACCAATCGCAGTTCTTC,CASSTPDQSQFF,TRBV5-1,-,TRBJ2-1,-
TGCGCCAGCAGTAAATCCACCGGGACTAGCGGTGCCAATGAGCAGTTCTTC,CASSKSTGTSGANEQFF,TRBV10-1,-,TRBJ2-1,TRBD2
TGTGCCAGCTCACAAACCGTGGTACTCAATGAAAAACTGTTTTTT,CASSQTVVLNEKLFF,TRBV18,-,TRBJ1-4,-
TGCGCCAGCAGCCATGGCCGCCAGACCCCCACTGAAGCTTTCTTT,CASSHGRQTPTEAFF,TRBV4-1,-,TRBJ1-1,-
TGCGCCAGCAAACAGGGGAACCCGAACACCGGGGAGCTGTTTTTT,CASKQGNPNTGELFF,TRBV5-1,-,TRBJ2-2,TRBD1
TGTGCCAGCAGCTTCCCCGCGGGACTGAGTGGGGCCAACGTCCTGACTTTC,CASSFPAGLSGANVLTF,TRBV7-8,-,TRBJ2-6,-
TGTGCCAGCAGTGAAGGGGGGGGAGACGGATACATTAAAAACATTCAGTACTTC,CASSEGGGDGYIKNIQYF,TRBV6-1,-,TRBJ2-4,TRBD2
TGTGCCACCAGCAGAGTAGCCGTGAACACTGAAGCTTTCTTT,CATSRVAVNTEAFF,TRBV15,-,TRBJ1-1,-
TGTGCCAGCAGCTGGGGACTAGCGGGTACCTACGAGCAGTACTTC,CASSWGLAGTYEQYF,TRBV5-4,-,TRBJ2-7,TRBD2
TGTGCCAGTAGTGTATCCCGGGGTTGGACCTACGAGCAGTACTTC,CASSVSRGWTYEQYF,TRBV19,-,TRBJ2-7,-
TGTGCCAGTAGTCTTGGACTAGCGCGTATCTACGAGCAGTACTTC,CASSLGLARIYEQYF,TRBV19,-,TRBJ2-7,TRBD2
TGTGCCAGCAGGCCGACTAACTACGAGCAGTACTTC,CASRPTNYEQYF,TRBV2,-,TRBJ2-7,-
TGTGCCAGTCACTTCGGGACAGCCCCAGATACGCAGTATTTT,CASHFGTAPDTQYF,TRBV19,-,TRBJ2-3,TRBD1
TGTGCCAGCAGCGTAGCTGGGCACGGGACTAGCGGGTGGAATGAGCAGTTCTTC,CASSVAGHGTSGWNEQFF,TRBV9,once,TRBJ2-1,TRBD2
TGCAGCGTTGCCGGACTAGCGGGACCCACAGATACGCAGTATTTT,CSVAGLAGPTDTQYF,TRBV29-1,-,TRBJ2-3,TRBD2
TGCGCCAGCAGCCAAGTCGGGCTGGGACAGGGGTCGGCAGATACGCAGTATTTT,CASSQVGLGQGSADTQYF,TRBV4-3,-,TRBJ2-3,TRBD1
TGTGCCAGCAGCCAAGTGTTAGGGGAGAGGATCGAGCAGTACTTC,CASSQVLGERIEQYF,TRBV14,-,TRBJ2-7,-
TGCGCCAGCAGTGATTTGAATCAGCCCCAGCATTTT,CASSDLNQPQHF,TRBV10-2,once,TRBJ1-5,-
TGTGCCAGCAGCAACCCCAGCCGCCCTAGCGGGGTCTCCTACAATGAGCAGTTCTTC,CASSNPSRPSGVSYNEQFF,TRBV21-1,-,TRBJ2-1,-
TGTGCCAGCAATGCTGGGGGGAACTACAATGAGCAGTTCTTC,CASNAGGNYNEQFF,TRBV28,-,TRBJ2-1,-
TGCGCCAGCAGCCGGGACAGGCACAATGAGCAGTTCTTC,CASSRDRHNEQFF,TRBV5-1,-,TRBJ2-1,TRBD1
TGTGCCAGCAGCCCACCTAGCACAGATACGCAGTATTTT,CASSPPSTDTQYF,TRBV9,-,TRBJ2-3,-
TGTGCCAGCAGCCCAGGGGGCTCTGGGGCCAACGTCCTGACTTTC,CASSPGGSGANVLTF,TRBV9,-,TRBJ2-6,TRBD1
TGTGCCAGCACCCCGAGAAGACAGGGGGTCTACGAGCAGTACTTC,CASTPRRQGVYEQYF,TRBV11-1,-,TRBJ2-7,TRBD1
TGCAGCGTTACCGACAGGACCTACGAGCAGTACTTC,CSVTDRTYEQYF,TRBV29-1,-,TRBJ2-7,-
TGTGCCAGTAGTGATGGCGGGAAGATCTACGAGCAGTACTTC,CASSDGGKIYEQYF,TRBV19,-,TRBJ2-7,-
TGTGCCAGCAGCTTAGCGGGGTCTAGCGGGAGGTCCTACAATGAGCAGTTCTTC,CASSLAGSSGRSYNEQFF,TRBV7-2,-,TRBJ2-1,TRBD2
TGCGCCAGCAGCAGCGGACAGTACTACGAGCAGTACTTC,CASSSGQYYEQYF,TRBV5-1,-,TRBJ2-7,-
TGTGCCAGCAAATCGGACGTTACGTCGGGCACTGAAGCTTTCTTT,CASKSDVTSGTEAFF,TRBV6-5,once,TRBJ1-1,-